The present T cell receptor beta chain was sequenced within a study of PD-1 blockade in classical Hodgkin lymphoma. This clone occurred a few times. Repertoires were generated with immunoSEQ multiplex PCR, while TCRdb's copy carries only in-frame clones and drops some. The table shows about 92,000 clones, with 75% to 85% occurring only once. Time point described: cycle 4 day 1 (C4D1), after less than 7 weeks of nivolumab. With no exception, relapse followed autologous stem cell transplantation in all patients, and brentuximab vedotin exposure varied. This CDR3 is 15 amino acids long. Germline values: CDR1 WSHSY, CDR2 SAAADI. Trimming removed 2 bases at V and 0 bases at J, with 11 bases between.

The chain has TRBV10-2 and TRBJ2-7; either TRBD1 or TRBD2 may supply D (5 bases each). The material was peripheral blood mononuclear cells (PBMCs), obtained before the fourth cycle of nivolumab. The TCR was taken from a human donor with classical Hodgkin lymphoma. The CDR3 here is CASSELGGSSYEQYF. The CDR3 DNA reads as TGCGCCAGCAGTGAGCTTGGGGGAAGCTCCTACGAGCAGTACTTC.